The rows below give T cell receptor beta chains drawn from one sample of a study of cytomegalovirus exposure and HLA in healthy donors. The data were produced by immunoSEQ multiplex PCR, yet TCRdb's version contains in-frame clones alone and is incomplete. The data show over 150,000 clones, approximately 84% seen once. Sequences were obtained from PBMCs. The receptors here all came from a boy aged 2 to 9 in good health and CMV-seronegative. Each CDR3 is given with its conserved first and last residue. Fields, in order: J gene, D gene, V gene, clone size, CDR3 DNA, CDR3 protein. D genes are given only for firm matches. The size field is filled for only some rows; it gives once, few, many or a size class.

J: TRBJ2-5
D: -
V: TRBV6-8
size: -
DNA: TGTGCCAGCAGTCCAGTAGCGGACGGCCAAGAGACCCAGTACTTC
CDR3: CASSPVADGQETQYF

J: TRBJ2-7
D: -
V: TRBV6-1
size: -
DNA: TGTGCCAGCAGTGCTCGGCCGGGGAGCGAGCAGTACTTC
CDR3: CASSARPGSEQYF

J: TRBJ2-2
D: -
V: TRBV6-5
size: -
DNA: TGTGCCAGCAGTTTCTCGCGGGAGAACACCGGGGAGCTGTTTTTT
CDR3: CASSFSRENTGELFF

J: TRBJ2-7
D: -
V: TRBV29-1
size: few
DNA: TGCAGCGTTGAAGATGGGGCCCACGAGCAGTACTTC
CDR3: CSVEDGAHEQYF

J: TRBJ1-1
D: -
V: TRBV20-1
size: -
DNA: TGCAGTGCCGGACAGAACACTGAAGCTTTCTTT
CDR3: CSAGQNTEAFF

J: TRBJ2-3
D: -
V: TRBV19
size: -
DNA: TGTGCCAGTAGTATTGCGGGCCCGGGAGATACGCAGTATTTT
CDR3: CASSIAGPGDTQYF

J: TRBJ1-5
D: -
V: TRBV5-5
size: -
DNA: TGTGCCAGCAGCTTGGGCGGACAACTTAGCAATCAGCCCCAGCATTTT
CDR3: CASSLGGQLSNQPQHF

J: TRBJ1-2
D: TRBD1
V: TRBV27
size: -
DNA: TGTGCCAGCAGACCCGTAGGGACAGGGACCTATGGCTACACCTTC
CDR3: CASRPVGTGTYGYTF

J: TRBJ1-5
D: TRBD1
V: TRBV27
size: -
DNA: TGTGCCAGCAGTTGGGACAGAAATCAGCCCCAGCATTTT
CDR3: CASSWDRNQPQHF

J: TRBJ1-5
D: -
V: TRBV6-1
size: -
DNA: TGTGCCAGCAGTTCAGGGAGGGATCAGCCCCAGCATTTT
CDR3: CASSSGRDQPQHF

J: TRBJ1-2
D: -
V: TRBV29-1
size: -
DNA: TGCAGCGTTGTTTTGGGGGGGGGTGGGTATGGCTACACCTTC
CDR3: CSVVLGGGGYGYTF

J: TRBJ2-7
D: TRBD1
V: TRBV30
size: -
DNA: TGTGCCTGGAGTGTACGTGTTGGACAGGGTGCCGAGCAGTACTTC
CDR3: CAWSVRVGQGAEQYF

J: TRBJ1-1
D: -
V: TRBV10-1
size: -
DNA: TGCGCCAGCAGTGACGGCGTGGCGGACACTGAAGCTTTCTTT
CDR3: CASSDGVADTEAFF

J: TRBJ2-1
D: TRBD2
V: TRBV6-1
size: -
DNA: TGTGCCAGCAGTGGGATAGCGGGCCGCTCGTACAATGAGCAGTTCTTC
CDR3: CASSGIAGRSYNEQFF

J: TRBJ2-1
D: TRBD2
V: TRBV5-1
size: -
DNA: TGCGCCAGCAGCTTGGTAGGGACTAGCGGGAACAATGAGCAGTTCTTC
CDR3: CASSLVGTSGNNEQFF

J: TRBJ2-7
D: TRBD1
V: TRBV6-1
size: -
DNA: TGTGCCAGCAGTATGACAGGGTGGGACGAGCAGTACTTC
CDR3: CASSMTGWDEQYF

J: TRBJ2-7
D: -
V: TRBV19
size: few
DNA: TGTGCCAGTAGTATATCTGGCCCGAGGGAGCAGTACTTC
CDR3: CASSISGPREQYF

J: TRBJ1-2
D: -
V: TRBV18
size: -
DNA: TGTGCCAGCTCACCACCGGCAGGAAACTATGGCTACACCTTC
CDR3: CASSPPAGNYGYTF

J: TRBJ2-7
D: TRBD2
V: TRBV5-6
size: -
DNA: TGTGCCAGCAGGCCGACAGGGAGGACTAGCGGGATTTCCTACGAGCAGTACTTC
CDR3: CASRPTGRTSGISYEQYF

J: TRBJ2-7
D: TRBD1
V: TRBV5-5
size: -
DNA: TGTGCCAGCAGCTTAACCGGGACAGGGAATAACGAGCAGTACTTC
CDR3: CASSLTGTGNNEQYF

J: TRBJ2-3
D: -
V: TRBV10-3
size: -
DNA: TGTGCCACTCTAGACAGTTTCTACACAGATACGCAGTATTTT
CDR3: CATLDSFYTDTQYF

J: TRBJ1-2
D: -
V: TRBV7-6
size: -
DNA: TGTGCCGACTTAGGCTTCCCTCTCTTAGCCTACACCTTC
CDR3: CADLGFPLLAYTF

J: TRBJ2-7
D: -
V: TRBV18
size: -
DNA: TGTGCCAGCTCACCAAGAGTGACAGGCTCCTACGAGCAGTACTTC
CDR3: CASSPRVTGSYEQYF

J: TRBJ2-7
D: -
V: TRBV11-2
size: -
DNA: TGTGCCAGCAGCCCCGGACTCTGGCAGTACTTC
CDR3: CASSPGLWQYF

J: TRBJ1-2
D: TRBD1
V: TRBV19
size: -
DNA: TGTGCCAGTAGGCTCACCGGGACAGTGAGTGGCTACACCTTC
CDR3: CASRLTGTVSGYTF

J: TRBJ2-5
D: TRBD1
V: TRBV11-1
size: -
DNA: TGTGCCAGCAGCATAAACAGGGGTCGAGAGACCCAGTACTTC
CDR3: CASSINRGRETQYF

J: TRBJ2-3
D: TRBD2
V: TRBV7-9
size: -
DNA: TGTGCCAGCAGCTTAGGACTAGCGGGAGTGGGAGATACGCAGTATTTT
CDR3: CASSLGLAGVGDTQYF

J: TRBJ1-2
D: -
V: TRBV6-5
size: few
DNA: TGTGCCAGCAGTTACTCGCGGGCGGGTGGCTACACCTTC
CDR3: CASSYSRAGGYTF

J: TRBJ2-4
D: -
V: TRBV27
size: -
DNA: TGTGCCAGCAGTGTCCAGGGTTCGGCCAAAAACATTCAGTACTTC
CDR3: CASSVQGSAKNIQYF